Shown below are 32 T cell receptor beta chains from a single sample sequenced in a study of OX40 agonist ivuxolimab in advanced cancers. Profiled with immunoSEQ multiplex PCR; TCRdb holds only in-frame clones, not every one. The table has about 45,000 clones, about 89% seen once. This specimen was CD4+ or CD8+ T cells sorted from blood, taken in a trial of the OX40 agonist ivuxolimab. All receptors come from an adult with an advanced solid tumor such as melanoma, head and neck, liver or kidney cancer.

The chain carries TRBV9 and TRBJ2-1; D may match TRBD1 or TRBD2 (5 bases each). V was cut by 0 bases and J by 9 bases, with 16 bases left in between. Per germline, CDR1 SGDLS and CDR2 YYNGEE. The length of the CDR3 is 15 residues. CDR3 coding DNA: TGTGCCAGCAGCGTAGGGGCAGGGAGCGTCACTGAGCAGTTCTTC. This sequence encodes CASSVGAGSVTEQFF.

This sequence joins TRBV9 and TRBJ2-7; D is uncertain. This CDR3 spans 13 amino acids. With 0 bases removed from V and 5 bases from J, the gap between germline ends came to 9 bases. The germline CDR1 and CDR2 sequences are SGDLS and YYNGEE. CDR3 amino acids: CASSVGAVHEQYF. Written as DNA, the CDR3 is TGTGCCAGCAGCGTAGGGGCAGTTCACGAGCAGTACTTC.

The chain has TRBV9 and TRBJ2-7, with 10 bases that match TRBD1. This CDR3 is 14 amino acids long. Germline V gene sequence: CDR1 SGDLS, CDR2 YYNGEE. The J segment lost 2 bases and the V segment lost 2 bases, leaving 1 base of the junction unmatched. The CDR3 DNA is TGTGCCAGCAGCGTCGGACAGGGGGCCTACGAGCAGTACTTC. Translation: CASSVGQGAYEQYF.

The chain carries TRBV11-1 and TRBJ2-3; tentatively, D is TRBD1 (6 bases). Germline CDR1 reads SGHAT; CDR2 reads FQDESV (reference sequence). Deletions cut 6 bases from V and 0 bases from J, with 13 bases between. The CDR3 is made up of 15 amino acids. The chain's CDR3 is CASSGQITSTDTQYF. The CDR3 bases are TGTGCCAGCAGTGGACAGATTACTAGCACAGATACGCAGTATTTT. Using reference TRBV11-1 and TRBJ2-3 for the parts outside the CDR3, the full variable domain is EAEVAQSPRYKITEKSQAVAFWCDPISGHATLYWYRQILGQGPELLVQFQDESVVDDSQLPKDRFSAERLKGVDSTLKIQPAELGDSAMYLCASSGQITSTDTQYFGPGTRLTVL.

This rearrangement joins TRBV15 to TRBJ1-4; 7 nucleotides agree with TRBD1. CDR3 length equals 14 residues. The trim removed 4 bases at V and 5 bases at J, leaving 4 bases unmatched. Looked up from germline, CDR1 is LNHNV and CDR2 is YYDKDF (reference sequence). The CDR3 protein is CATSTGTENEKLFF. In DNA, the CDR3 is TGTGCCACCAGCACCGGGACAGAAAATGAAAAACTGTTTTTT.

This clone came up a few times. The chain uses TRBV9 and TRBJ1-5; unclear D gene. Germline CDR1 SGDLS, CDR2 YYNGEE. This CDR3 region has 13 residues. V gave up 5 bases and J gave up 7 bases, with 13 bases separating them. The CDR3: CASSSWGGQPQHF. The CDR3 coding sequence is TGTGCCAGCAGTAGCTGGGGTGGACAGCCCCAGCATTTT.

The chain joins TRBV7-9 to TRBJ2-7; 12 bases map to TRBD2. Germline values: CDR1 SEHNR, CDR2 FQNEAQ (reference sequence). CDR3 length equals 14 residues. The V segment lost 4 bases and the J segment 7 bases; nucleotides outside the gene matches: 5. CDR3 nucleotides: TGTGCCAGCAGCTCTAGCGGGAGGGCAGGTGAGCAGTACTTC. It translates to CASSSSGRAGEQYF.

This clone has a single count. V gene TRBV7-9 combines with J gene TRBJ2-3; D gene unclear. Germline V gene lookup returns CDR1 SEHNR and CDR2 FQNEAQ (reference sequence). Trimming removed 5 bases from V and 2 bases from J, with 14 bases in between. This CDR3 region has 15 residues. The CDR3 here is CASSVLQDLTDTQYF. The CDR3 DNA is TGTGCCAGCAGCGTCTTACAAGACCTCACAGATACGCAGTATTTT.

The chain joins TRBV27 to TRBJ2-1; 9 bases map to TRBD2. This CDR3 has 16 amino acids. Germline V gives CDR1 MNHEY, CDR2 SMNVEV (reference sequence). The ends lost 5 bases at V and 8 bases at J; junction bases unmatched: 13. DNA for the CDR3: TGTGCCAGCAGTGGACGGTTTAGCGGGAGTAAGGATGAGCAGTTCTTC. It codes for CASSGRFSGSKDEQFF.

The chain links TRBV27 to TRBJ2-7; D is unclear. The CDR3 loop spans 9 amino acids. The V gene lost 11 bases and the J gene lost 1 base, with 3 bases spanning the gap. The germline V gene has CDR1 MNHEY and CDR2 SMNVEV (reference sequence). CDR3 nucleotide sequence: TGTGCCGGTTCCTACGAGCAGTACTTC. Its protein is CAGSYEQYF.

CDR3 residues: CASSNEYQETQYF. Written as DNA, the CDR3 is TGTGCCAGCAGCAACGAGTACCAAGAGACCCAGTACTTC. V is TRBV5-4 and J is TRBJ2-5; D uncertain. The germline V gene has CDR1 SGHNT and CDR2 YYREEE (reference sequence). Trimming took off 4 bases at V and 0 bases at J, with 7 bases between the two ends. The CDR3 runs to 13 residues.

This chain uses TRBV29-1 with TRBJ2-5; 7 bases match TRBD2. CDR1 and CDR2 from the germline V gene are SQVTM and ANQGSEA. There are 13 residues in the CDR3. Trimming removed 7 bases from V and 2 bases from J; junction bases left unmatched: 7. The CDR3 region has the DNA TGCAGCGCCTGGGGGGGGATTCAAGAGACCCAGTACTTC. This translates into CSAWGGIQETQYF. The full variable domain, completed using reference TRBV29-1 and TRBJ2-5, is SAVISQKPSRDICQRGTSLTIQCQVDSQVTMMFWYRQQPGQSLTLIATANQGSEATYESGFVIDKFPISRPNLTFSTLTVSNMSPEDSSIYLCSAWGGIQETQYFGPGTRLLVL.

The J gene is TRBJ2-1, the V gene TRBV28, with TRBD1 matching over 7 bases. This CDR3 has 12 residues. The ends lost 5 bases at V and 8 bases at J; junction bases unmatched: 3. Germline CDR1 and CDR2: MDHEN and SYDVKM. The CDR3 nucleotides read TGTGCCAGCAGTAGAGGGGGCGATGAGCAGTTCTTC. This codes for CASSRGGDEQFF.

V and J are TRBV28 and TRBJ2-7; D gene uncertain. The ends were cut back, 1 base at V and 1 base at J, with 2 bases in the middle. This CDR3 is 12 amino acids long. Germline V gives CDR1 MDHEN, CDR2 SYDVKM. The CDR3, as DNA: TGTGCCAGCAGTTTATCATCCTACGAGCAGTACTTC. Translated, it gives CASSLSSYEQYF.

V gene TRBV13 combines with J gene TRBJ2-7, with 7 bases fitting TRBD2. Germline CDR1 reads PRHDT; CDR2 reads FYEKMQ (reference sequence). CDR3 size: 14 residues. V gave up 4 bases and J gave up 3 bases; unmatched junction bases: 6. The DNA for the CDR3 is TGTGCCAGCAGCTCCGGACTAGTCAACTACGAGCAGTACTTC. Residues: CASSSGLVNYEQYF.

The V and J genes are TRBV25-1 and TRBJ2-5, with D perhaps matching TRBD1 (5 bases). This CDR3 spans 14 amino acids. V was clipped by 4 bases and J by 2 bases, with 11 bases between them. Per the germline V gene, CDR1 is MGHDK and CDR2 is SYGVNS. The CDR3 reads CASSGRNRQETQYF. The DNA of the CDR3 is TGTGCCAGCAGTGGTCGGAACAGGCAAGAGACCCAGTACTTC.

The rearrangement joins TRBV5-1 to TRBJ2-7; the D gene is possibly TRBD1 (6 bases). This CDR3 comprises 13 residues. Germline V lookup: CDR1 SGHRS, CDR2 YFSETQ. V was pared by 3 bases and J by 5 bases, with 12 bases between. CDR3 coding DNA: TGCGCCAGCAGCTCGACAGGCCCAAACGAGCAGTACTTC. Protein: CASSSTGPNEQYF. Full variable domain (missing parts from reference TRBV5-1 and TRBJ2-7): KAGVTQTPRYLIKTRGQQVTLSCSPISGHRSVSWYQQTPGQGLQFLFEYFSETQRNKGNFPGRFSGRQFSNSRSEMNVSTLELGDSALYLCASSSTGPNEQYFGPGTRLTVT.

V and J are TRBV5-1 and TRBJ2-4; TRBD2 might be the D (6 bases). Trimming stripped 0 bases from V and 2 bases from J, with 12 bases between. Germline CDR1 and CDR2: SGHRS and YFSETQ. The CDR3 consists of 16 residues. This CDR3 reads CASSLVPRETKNIQYF. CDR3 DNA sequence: TGCGCCAGCAGCTTGGTGCCCCGGGAGACCAAAAACATTCAGTACTTC.

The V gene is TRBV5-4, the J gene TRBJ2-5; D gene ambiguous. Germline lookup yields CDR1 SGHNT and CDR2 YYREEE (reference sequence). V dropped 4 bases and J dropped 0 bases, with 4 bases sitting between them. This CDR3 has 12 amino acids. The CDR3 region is CASSEYQETQYF. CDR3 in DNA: TGTGCCAGCAGCGAGTACCAAGAGACCCAGTACTTC. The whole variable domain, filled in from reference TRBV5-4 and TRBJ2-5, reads ETGVTQSPTHLIKTRGQQVTLRCSSQSGHNTVSWYQQALGQGPQFIFQYYREEENGRGNFPPRFSGLQFPNYSSELNVNALELDDSALYLCASSEYQETQYFGPGTRLLVL.

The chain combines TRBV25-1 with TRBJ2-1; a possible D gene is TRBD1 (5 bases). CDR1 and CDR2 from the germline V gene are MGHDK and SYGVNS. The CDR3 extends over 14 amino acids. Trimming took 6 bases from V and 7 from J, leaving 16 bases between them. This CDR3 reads CASRGTGIGNEQFF. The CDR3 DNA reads TGTGCCAGCAGGGGAACAGGTATAGGGAATGAGCAGTTCTTC.

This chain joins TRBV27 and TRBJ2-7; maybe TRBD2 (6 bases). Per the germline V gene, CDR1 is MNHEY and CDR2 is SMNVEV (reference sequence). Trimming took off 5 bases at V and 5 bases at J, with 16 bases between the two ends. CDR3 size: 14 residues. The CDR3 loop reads CASSNLGSIHEQYF. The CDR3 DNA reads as TGTGCCAGCAGTAACCTCGGGAGTATCCACGAGCAGTACTTC.

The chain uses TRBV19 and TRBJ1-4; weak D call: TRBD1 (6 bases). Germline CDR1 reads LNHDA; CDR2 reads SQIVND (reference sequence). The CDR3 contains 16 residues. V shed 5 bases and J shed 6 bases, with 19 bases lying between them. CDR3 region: CASSDQGFGLDEKLFF. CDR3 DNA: TGTGCCAGTAGTGATCAGGGGTTCGGCCTGGATGAAAAACTGTTTTTT. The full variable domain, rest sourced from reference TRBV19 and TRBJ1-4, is DGGITQSPKYLFRKEGQNVTLSCEQNLNHDAMYWYRQDPGQGLRLIYYSQIVNDFQKGDIAEGYSVSREKKESFPLTVTSAQKNPTAFYLCASSDQGFGLDEKLFFGSGTQLSVL.

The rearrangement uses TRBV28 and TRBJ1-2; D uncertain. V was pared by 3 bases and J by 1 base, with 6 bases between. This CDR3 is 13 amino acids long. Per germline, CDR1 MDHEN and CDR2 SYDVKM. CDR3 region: CASSFGNNYGYTF. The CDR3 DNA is TGTGCCAGCAGTTTTGGGAATAACTATGGCTACACCTTC.

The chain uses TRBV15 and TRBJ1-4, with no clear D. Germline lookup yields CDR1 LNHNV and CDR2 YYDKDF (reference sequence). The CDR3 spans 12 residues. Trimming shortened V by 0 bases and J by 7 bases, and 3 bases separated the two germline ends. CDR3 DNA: TGTGCCACCAGCAGAGATGGTGAAAAACTGTTTTTT. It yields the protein CATSRDGEKLFF. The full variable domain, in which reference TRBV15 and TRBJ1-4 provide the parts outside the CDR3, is DAMVIQNPRYQVTQFGKPVTLSCSQTLNHNVMYWYQQKSSQAPKLLFHYYDKDFNNEADTPDNFQSRRPNTSFCFLDIRSPGLGDTAMYLCATSRDGEKLFFGSGTQLSVL.

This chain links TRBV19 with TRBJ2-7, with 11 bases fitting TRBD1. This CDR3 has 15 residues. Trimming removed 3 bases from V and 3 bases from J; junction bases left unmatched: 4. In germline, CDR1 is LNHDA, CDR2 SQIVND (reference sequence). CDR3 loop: CASSMRTGGGYEQYF. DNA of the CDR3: TGTGCCAGTAGTATGAGGACAGGGGGCGGCTACGAGCAGTACTTC.

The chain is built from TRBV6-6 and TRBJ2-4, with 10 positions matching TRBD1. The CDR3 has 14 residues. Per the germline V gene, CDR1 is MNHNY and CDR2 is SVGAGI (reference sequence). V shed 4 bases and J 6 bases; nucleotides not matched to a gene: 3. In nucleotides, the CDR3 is TGTGCCAGCAGTTCCGGGACAGGGGCAAACATTCAGTACTTC. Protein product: CASSSGTGANIQYF.

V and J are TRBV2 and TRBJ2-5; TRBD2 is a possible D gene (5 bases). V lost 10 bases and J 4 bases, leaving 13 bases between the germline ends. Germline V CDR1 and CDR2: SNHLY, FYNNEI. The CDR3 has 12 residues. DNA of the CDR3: TGTGCCACCTTCGACTATGTAGAGACCCAGTACTTC. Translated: CATFDYVETQYF.

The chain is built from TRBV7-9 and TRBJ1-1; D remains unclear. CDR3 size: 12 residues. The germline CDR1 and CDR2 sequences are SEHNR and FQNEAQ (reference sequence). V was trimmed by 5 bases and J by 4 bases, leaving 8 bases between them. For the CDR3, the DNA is TGTGCCAGCAGCCTTGAGGTCACTGAAGCTTTCTTT. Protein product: CASSLEVTEAFF.

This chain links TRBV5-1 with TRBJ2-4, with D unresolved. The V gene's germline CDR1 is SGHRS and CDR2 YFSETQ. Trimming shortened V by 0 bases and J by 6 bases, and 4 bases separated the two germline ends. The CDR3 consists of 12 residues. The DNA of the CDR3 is TGCGCCAGCAGCTTGGCCGGAAACATTCAGTACTTC. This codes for CASSLAGNIQYF.

The CDR3 protein is CASSLLGSPLHF. CDR3 nucleotide sequence: TGTGCCAGCAGCTTACTCGGTTCACCCCTCCACTTT. This chain uses TRBV5-6 with TRBJ1-6; the D is unclear. V lost 2 bases and J lost 9, with 6 bases in between. This CDR3 comprises 12 residues. Germline CDR1 is SGHDT and CDR2 is YYEEEE. Full variable domain (remainder filled in from reference TRBV5-6 and TRBJ1-6): DAGVTQSPTHLIKTRGQQVTLRCSPKSGHDTVSWYQQALGQGPQFIFQYYEEEERQRGNFPDRFSGHQFPNYSSELNVNALLLGDSALYLCASSLLGSPLHFGNGTRLTVT.

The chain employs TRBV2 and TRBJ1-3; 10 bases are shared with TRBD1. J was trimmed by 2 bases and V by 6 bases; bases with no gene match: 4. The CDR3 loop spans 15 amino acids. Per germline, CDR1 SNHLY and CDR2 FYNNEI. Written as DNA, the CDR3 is TGTGCCAGCAGAACCGGGACAGGGGCTGGAAACACCATATATTTT. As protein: CASRTGTGAGNTIYF.

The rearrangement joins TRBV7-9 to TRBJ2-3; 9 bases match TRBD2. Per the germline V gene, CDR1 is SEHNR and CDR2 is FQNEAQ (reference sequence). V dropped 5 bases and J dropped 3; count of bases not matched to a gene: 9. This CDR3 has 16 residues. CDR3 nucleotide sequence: TGTGCCAGCAGCACTATAGCGGGAGCGAGGACAGATACGCAGTATTTT. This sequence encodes CASSTIAGARTDTQYF. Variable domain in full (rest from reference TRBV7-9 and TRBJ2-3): DTGVSQNPRHKITKRGQNVTFRCDPISEHNRLYWYRQTLGQGPEFLTYFQNEAQLEKSRLLSDRFSAERPKGSFSTLEIQRTEQGDSAMYLCASSTIAGARTDTQYFGPGTRLTVL.